The clone carrying this T cell receptor (beta chain) showed up many times. The target antigen is unknown. It was with a sample-barcoded 5' primer and a J-beta primer mix that a second PCR of roughly 6 to 11 cycles was run. A template-switch adaptor containing 12 random nucleotides labeled each cDNA molecule. Using its own MiXCR run on the 5' RACE reads, TCRdb lists one record per CDR3 protein. The sample carries 1.5 million to 1.9 million distinct CDR3 sequences, approximately 42% recorded once. These data are taken from a study of blood T cells in healthy people across ages. Germline V gene sequence: CDR1 SQVTM, CDR2 ANQGSEA. The CDR3 is 13 residues long. Trimming took off 6 bases at V and 5 bases at J, with 13 bases between the two ends. General study results and limits: Older age coincided with a roughly linear decline in TCR beta diversity per million T cells.

Sequencing was performed on blood. This TCR derives from a woman between 18 and 30 years old in good health. The chain recombines TRBV29-1 with TRBJ2-2, with TRBD1 as a possible D gene (6 bases). CDR3 bases: TGCAGCGTGGACAGCTCGAGTACCGGGGAGCTGTTTTTT. Protein sequence: CSVDSSSTGELFF.